Each of the 9 T cell receptor beta chains below was sequenced from the same sample in a study of control samples from healthy donors and cancer patients. Only in-frame clones appear in the TCRdb table, and some are missing; sequencing was by immunoSEQ multiplex PCR. The sample consists of 70,000 to 80,000 clones, about 90% of them appearing once. Sequenced input: PBMCs. Receptors were obtained from a woman aged 55-69 years with head and neck cancer.

V usage is TRBV6-5 and J usage is TRBJ1-6; 7 positions agree with TRBD1. V shed 7 bases, J shed 7 bases, and the junction held 7 bases outside the gene matches. The germline gives CDR1 MNHEY, CDR2 SVGAGI. The CDR3 runs 14 residues. The CDR3 loop reads CASTTGTENSPLHF. As DNA, the CDR3 is TGTGCCAGCACCACCGGGACAGAGAATTCACCCCTCCACTTT.

This clone has just one count. The chain recombines TRBV27 with TRBJ2-7, with D possibly being TRBD1 (6 bases). Germline CDR1 is MNHEY and CDR2 is SMNVEV (reference sequence). CDR3 length: 13 residues. With 8 bases removed from V and 6 bases from J, the gap between germline ends came to 17 bases. DNA of the CDR3: TGTGCCAGCTCAAGCAGGGGAGTTTCCGAGCAGTACTTC. Amino acid sequence: CASSSRGVSEQYF.

The CDR3 loop reads CASSPRTPGDTDTQYF. In DNA form, the CDR3 reads TGTGCCAGTAGCCCCCGGACCCCCGGGGACACAGATACGCAGTATTTT. The V gene is TRBV19, the J gene TRBJ2-3, with a tentative D call TRBD2 (5 bases). V was clipped by 6 bases and J by 2 bases, with 18 bases between them. The CDR3 sequence is 16 residues long. Germline CDR1 reads LNHDA; CDR2 reads SQIVND (reference sequence).

This chain uses TRBV5-6 with TRBJ2-1; D is ambiguous. The CDR3 has 12 amino acids. V was trimmed by 4 bases and J by 8 bases, leaving 10 bases between them. Germline V gene lookup returns CDR1 SGHDT and CDR2 YYEEEE. The CDR3 here is CASSLYVDEQFF. DNA of the CDR3: TGTGCCAGCAGCCTTTACGTCGATGAGCAGTTCTTC.

The chain has TRBV18 and TRBJ2-1; 9 bases are a match to TRBD2. The CDR3 is 15 amino acids. From germline, CDR1 is KGHSH and CDR2 LQKENI. V lost 6 bases, J lost 0 bases, and 3 bases stayed unmatched. The CDR3 region has the DNA TGTGCCAGCTCCAGTAGCGGGAGCTCCTACAATGAGCAGTTCTTC. Translated, it gives CASSSSGSSYNEQFF. The variable domain in full, with the rest retrieved from reference TRBV18 and TRBJ2-1, is NAGVMQNPRHLVRRRGQEARLRCSPMKGHSHVYWYRQLPEEGLKFMVYLQKENIIDESGMPKERFSAEFPKEGPSILRIQQVVRGDSAAYFCASSSSGSSYNEQFFGPGTRLTVL.

V and J are TRBV15 and TRBJ2-2; 8 positions agree with TRBD2. The J segment lost 2 bases and the V segment lost 0 bases, leaving 2 bases of the junction unmatched. The CDR3 length is 16 residues. CDR1 is LNHNV, CDR2 YYDKDF, per germline (reference sequence). CDR3 sequence: CATSRELAENTGELFF. In nucleotides, the CDR3 is TGTGCCACCAGCAGAGAACTAGCGGAAAACACCGGGGAGCTGTTTTTT.

J is TRBJ2-7 and V is TRBV3-1 (or the pseudogene TRBV3-2); D remains unclear. The CDR3 consists of 14 residues. CDR1 and CDR2 (germline): LGHDT, YNNKEL (reference sequence). The V gene lost 1 base and the J gene lost 5 bases, with 12 bases spanning the gap. Here the CDR3 reads CASSQAGQPDEQYF. CDR3 in DNA: TGTGCCAGCAGCCAAGCAGGTCAGCCCGACGAGCAGTACTTC.

To note about this clone: A junction end diverges from the germline sequence, so it may reflect a read error. This chain joins TRBV5-1 and TRBJ2-1, with 7 bases matching TRBD2. CDR1 SGHRS and CDR2 YFSETQ come from the germline V gene. CDR3 length: 13 residues. The CDR3 DNA follows: TGCGCCAGCAGCTTGCGGGACTACGATGAGCAGTTCTTC. It specifies CASSLRDYDEQFF.

This clone was observed a handful of times. The chain joins TRBV6-5 to TRBJ2-5; weak D call: TRBD1 (5 bases). In germline, CDR1 is MNHEY, CDR2 SVGAGI. The CDR3 is 13 amino acids. The V end was cut by 2 bases, the J end by 7 bases, with 11 bases between. The CDR3 DNA sequence: TGTGCCAGCAGTTACGGGCAGGGCTTGACCCAGTACTTC. As protein: CASSYGQGLTQYF.